Each of the 11 T cell receptor beta chains below was sequenced from the same sample in a study of shared clonotypes between healthy human individuals. This table comes from immunoSEQ multiplex PCR, and its TCRdb copy is limited to in-frame clones, with some not included. The repertoire has some 690,000 clones, about nine tenths of them found once; the top ten carry around a third. Sequenced input: memory CD8+ T cells from PBMCs. The sample's subset: CD45RO+ cells pooled with CCR7-negative TemRA cells. These TCRs come from a young man in good health. Some clones in this sample may be carry-over from other donors' samples.

There are a few counts of this clone. V gene TRBV18 combines with J gene TRBJ2-3; D perhaps matches TRBD2 (6 bases). Germline V gene lookup returns CDR1 KGHSH and CDR2 LQKENI. V dropped 3 bases and J dropped 5 bases, with 18 bases sitting between them. The length of the CDR3 is 16 residues. In nucleotides, the CDR3 is TGTGCCAGCTCACCCACGGGCGGGAAGCAGAAAGATACGCAGTATTTT. It codes for CASSPTGGKQKDTQYF.

This chain connects TRBV7-9 to TRBJ1-1; TRBD1 might be the D (5 bases). CDR3 length: 13 residues. Germline V lookup: CDR1 SEHNR, CDR2 FQNEAQ (reference sequence). V lost 1 base and J lost 7, with 10 bases in between. CDR3 nucleotide sequence: TGTGCCAGCAGCTTAGGGAGGGGAGGTGAAGCTTTCTTT. It yields the protein CASSLGRGGEAFF.

The genes are TRBV18 and TRBJ2-6; possible D gene TRBD2, 6 bases. V gave up 4 bases and J gave up 0 bases, with 13 bases separating them. The CDR3 has 17 residues. Germline lookup yields CDR1 KGHSH and CDR2 LQKENI. The DNA for the CDR3 is TGTGCCAGCTCACTACAGCGGGCCCACTCTGGGGCCAACGTCCTGACTTTC. This codes for CASSLQRAHSGANVLTF. Variable domain in full (rest from reference TRBV18 and TRBJ2-6): NAGVMQNPRHLVRRRGQEARLRCSPMKGHSHVYWYRQLPEEGLKFMVYLQKENIIDESGMPKERFSAEFPKEGPSILRIQQVVRGDSAAYFCASSLQRAHSGANVLTFGAGSRLTVL.

The chain joins TRBV7-2 to TRBJ2-7; TRBD2 aligns across 7 bases. The V gene end was trimmed by 1 base and the J gene end by 3 bases; junction bases not matched to a gene: 9. The CDR3 is made up of 16 amino acids. Germline V lookup: CDR1 SGHTA, CDR2 FQGNSA. The CDR3 spells CASSLGWEGSDYEQYF. The CDR3 DNA reads as TGTGCCAGCAGCTTAGGGTGGGAGGGCTCCGACTACGAGCAGTACTTC.

The rearrangement links TRBV2 to TRBJ2-1; weak D call: TRBD2 (6 bases). Trimming shortened V by 8 bases and J by 1 base, and 12 bases separated the two germline ends. Germline-derived CDR1 and CDR2 are SNHLY and FYNNEI. CDR3 length: 14 amino acids. The CDR3 DNA is TGTGCCAGCGAGCGGGCAGGTTCCTACAATGAGCAGTTCTTC. It is translated as CASERAGSYNEQFF.

To note about this clone: Other DNA sequences in this sample translate to the same CDR3. This chain joins TRBV11-2 and TRBJ2-1; D not resolved. Germline CDR1 is SGHAT and CDR2 is FQNNGV. This CDR3 contains 11 residues. Trimming pared 5 bases from V and 6 bases from J, leaving 5 bases between. The CDR3 spells CASSLVNEQFF. In DNA, the CDR3 is TGTGCCAGCAGCCTCGTCAATGAGCAGTTCTTC.

The chain is built from TRBV11-2 and TRBJ2-1; 7 bases agree with TRBD2. The CDR3 totals 15 residues. Germline loops: CDR1 SGHAT, CDR2 FQNNGV. V lost 1 base and J lost 7; bases outside the gene matches: 7. CDR3 residues: CASSLAGGRLNEQFF. The DNA of the CDR3 is TGTGCCAGCAGCTTAGCGGGAGGTCGATTGAATGAGCAGTTCTTC.

This clone was counted once. This chain connects TRBV5-6 to TRBJ1-6; D is ambiguous. V lost 3 bases and J 10 bases, leaving 14 bases between the germline ends. CDR3 length equals 14 residues. Looked up from germline, CDR1 is SGHDT and CDR2 is YYEEEE. CDR3 in amino acids: CASSSMGMGSPLHF. In DNA form, the CDR3 reads TGTGCCAGCAGCTCAATGGGGATGGGATCACCCCTCCACTTT.

The V gene is TRBV7-9, the J gene TRBJ1-2; D is possibly TRBD1 (5 bases). The CDR3 covers 16 residues. V was cut by 1 base and J by 4 bases, with 16 bases left in between. Germline V gene lookup returns CDR1 SEHNR and CDR2 FQNEAQ (reference sequence). The CDR3: CASSLVWDWQVYGYTF. The CDR3 DNA follows: TGTGCCAGCAGCTTAGTTTGGGACTGGCAAGTCTATGGCTACACCTTC.

CDR3 loop: CASSEKRTSGSDEQFF. CDR3 DNA sequence: TGTGCCAGCAGTGAAAAAAGGACTAGCGGGAGCGATGAGCAGTTCTTC. The V and J genes are TRBV25-1 and TRBJ2-1; 13 nucleotides line up with TRBD2. The CDR3 length is 16 residues. Per the germline V gene, CDR1 is MGHDK and CDR2 is SYGVNS. Trimming cost V 2 bases and J 8 bases; bases outside gene matches: 6.

The J gene is TRBJ2-1, the V gene TRBV7-2; D is unclear. This CDR3 region has 16 residues. Germline V CDR1 and CDR2: SGHTA, FQGNSA. V dropped 1 base and J dropped 6 bases, with 16 bases sitting between them. CDR3 sequence (DNA): TGTGCCAGCAGCTTAGGCCTAATGTTTTTTTTCAATGAGCAGTTCTTC. Translation gives CASSLGLMFFFNEQFF.